The 15 T cell receptor beta chains listed next were all sequenced from one sample in a study of T cell responses to AZD1222 COVID-19 vaccine. Repertoires were generated with immunoSEQ multiplex PCR, while TCRdb's copy carries only in-frame clones and drops some. The table has 95,000 to 150,000 clones, 85% to 95% seen once. The sample in question was peripheral blood, obtained 28 days after the second AZD1222 dose. The receptors come from an adult who received the AZD1222 COVID-19 vaccine.

The chain couples TRBV27 to TRBJ1-2; D gene uncertain. This CDR3 has 12 residues. The germline V gene encodes CDR1 MNHEY and CDR2 SMNVEV (reference sequence). V was cut by 6 bases and J by 5 bases, with 10 bases left in between. CDR3 region: CASSPTGYGYTF. The CDR3 DNA follows: TGTGCCAGCAGCCCAACCGGGTATGGCTACACCTTC.

This clone was counted only a few times. This chain connects TRBV6-2 or TRBV6-3 to TRBJ2-2; D is undetermined. V dropped 4 bases and J dropped 8 bases, with 11 bases sitting between them. Germline V gene sequence: CDR1 MNHEY, CDR2 SVGEGT. This CDR3 comprises 13 residues. CDR3 coding DNA: TGTGCCAGCAGTTCCGCCCCGACTGGGGAGCTGTTTTTT. It codes for CASSSAPTGELFF.

The gene calls are TRBV19 and TRBJ1-5; D uncertain. Germline assignment: CDR1 LNHDA and CDR2 SQIVND (reference sequence). The germline V and J ends were trimmed by 3 bases and 1 base, with 10 bases remaining between them. The CDR3 has 15 amino acids. The CDR3 region is CASSISVWSNQPQHF. CDR3 coding DNA: TGTGCCAGTAGTATTTCTGTTTGGAGCAATCAGCCCCAGCATTTT.

The chain has TRBV3-1 (or the pseudogene TRBV3-2) and TRBJ2-7, with 14 bases matching TRBD2. The junction had 2 bases not matched to a gene; V was cut back by 4 bases and J by 3 bases. This CDR3 is built from 15 residues. From germline, CDR1 is LGHDT and CDR2 YNNKEL (reference sequence). CDR3: CASSPGLAGVYEQYF. The CDR3 DNA follows: TGTGCCAGCAGCCCGGGACTAGCGGGGGTCTACGAGCAGTACTTC.

V is TRBV9 and J is TRBJ2-7; D possibly uses TRBD1 or TRBD2 (5 bases each). This CDR3 has 14 amino acids. From germline, CDR1 is SGDLS and CDR2 YYNGEE. V was cut by 3 bases and J by 9 bases, with 19 bases left in between. As DNA, the CDR3 is TGTGCCAGCAGCGAGGGGACGGTGGGTCACACGCAGTACTTC. Translated: CASSEGTVGHTQYF.

The chain joins TRBV27 to TRBJ2-7; 8 bases fit TRBD1. This CDR3 has 14 residues. Germline CDR1 is MNHEY and CDR2 is SMNVEV (reference sequence). Germline trimming cut 2 bases from V and 3 bases from J; bases unmatched to any gene: 3. DNA of the CDR3: TGTGCCAGCAGTTTACAGGGGGCTAACTACGAGCAGTACTTC. Translated, it gives CASSLQGANYEQYF.

This chain connects TRBV7-2 to TRBJ2-3; D remains unclear. CDR1 is SGHTA, CDR2 FQGNSA, per germline. CDR3 size: 16 residues. V lost 1 base, J lost 3 bases, and 14 bases lay in between. The CDR3 is CASSLEAASETDTQYF. The DNA for the CDR3 is TGTGCCAGCAGCTTAGAGGCAGCCTCAGAAACAGATACGCAGTATTTT.

The rearrangement links TRBV7-9 to TRBJ1-3, with 8 nucleotides matching TRBD1. From germline, CDR1 is SEHNR and CDR2 FQNEAQ (reference sequence). CDR3 length: 16 residues. Trimming removed 1 base from V and 8 bases from J; junction bases left unmatched: 10. CDR3 DNA: TGTGCCAGCAGCTTAGTGGTGACAGGGGAAGGGGACACCATATATTTT. Translation: CASSLVVTGEGDTIYF.

CDR3 in amino acids: CASSQEDRGLGYTF. CDR3 bases: TGCGCCAGCAGCCAAGAAGACAGGGGGCTTGGCTACACCTTC. The J gene is TRBJ1-2, the V gene TRBV4-3; 10 bases match TRBD1. V shed 0 bases and J 7 bases; nucleotides not matched to a gene: 2. The CDR3 loop spans 14 amino acids. CDR1 and CDR2 (germline): LGHNA, YSLEER.

This chain connects TRBV7-2 to TRBJ2-1; 8 bases align to TRBD2. This CDR3 spans 16 amino acids. After removal of 6 bases from V and 3 bases from J, the junction contained 10 bases not matched to a gene. From germline, CDR1 is SGHTA and CDR2 FQGNSA. CDR3 loop: CASSFLGAGVYNEQFF. The CDR3 bases are TGTGCCAGCAGTTTTCTCGGAGCGGGAGTCTACAATGAGCAGTTCTTC.

This chain uses TRBV5-1 with TRBJ2-1, with TRBD2 matching over 12 bases. CDR1 SGHRS and CDR2 YFSETQ come from the germline V gene. The CDR3 extends over 15 amino acids. Trimming cost V 3 bases and J 6 bases; bases outside gene matches: 4. CDR3 in DNA: TGCGCCAGCAGCTCCGGACTAGCGGGACCCAATGAGCAGTTCTTC. The encoded protein is CASSSGLAGPNEQFF.

V usage is TRBV2 and J usage is TRBJ2-4; 9 nucleotides match TRBD1. CDR3 length equals 13 residues. Per the germline V gene, CDR1 is SNHLY and CDR2 is FYNNEI. V lost 9 bases and J lost 5; bases outside the gene matches: 5. The CDR3 DNA is TGTGCCAGTACCGACAGGGGGGAAAACATTCAGTACTTC. Protein: CASTDRGENIQYF. The full variable domain, with the rest looked up from reference TRBV2 and TRBJ2-4, is EPEVTQTPSHQVTQMGQEVILRCVPISNHLYFYWYRQILGQKVEFLVSFYNNEISEKSEIFDDQFSVERPDGSNFTLKIRSTKLEDSAMYFCASTDRGENIQYFGAGTRLSVL.

This rearrangement joins TRBV7-8 to TRBJ2-1; D gene unclear. In germline, CDR1 is SGHVS, CDR2 FQNEAQ. The CDR3 runs to 14 residues. V was clipped by 5 bases and J by 8 bases, with 16 bases between them. CDR3: CASSPHRGRDEQFF. CDR3 in DNA: TGTGCCAGCAGCCCACACCGAGGTAGGGATGAGCAGTTCTTC.

This clone occurred once. This chain links TRBV28 with TRBJ1-2; perhaps TRBD1 as D (5 bases). This CDR3 is 15 amino acids long. Germline values: CDR1 MDHEN, CDR2 SYDVKM. Trimming stripped 4 bases from V and 7 bases from J, with 19 bases between. CDR3 region: CASSSPMGRAGGYTF. The CDR3 nucleotides read TGTGCCAGCAGTTCCCCCATGGGCAGGGCGGGTGGCTACACCTTC.

The rearrangement joins TRBV10-3 to TRBJ1-1; D perhaps matches TRBD1 (5 bases). V lost 3 bases to trimming and J lost 0 bases, with 5 bases between them. The V gene's germline CDR1 is ENHRY and CDR2 SYGVKD. This CDR3 has 13 amino acids. The CDR3 bases are TGTGCCATCAGTGACAGGGTGAACACTGAAGCTTTCTTT. This translates into CAISDRVNTEAFF.